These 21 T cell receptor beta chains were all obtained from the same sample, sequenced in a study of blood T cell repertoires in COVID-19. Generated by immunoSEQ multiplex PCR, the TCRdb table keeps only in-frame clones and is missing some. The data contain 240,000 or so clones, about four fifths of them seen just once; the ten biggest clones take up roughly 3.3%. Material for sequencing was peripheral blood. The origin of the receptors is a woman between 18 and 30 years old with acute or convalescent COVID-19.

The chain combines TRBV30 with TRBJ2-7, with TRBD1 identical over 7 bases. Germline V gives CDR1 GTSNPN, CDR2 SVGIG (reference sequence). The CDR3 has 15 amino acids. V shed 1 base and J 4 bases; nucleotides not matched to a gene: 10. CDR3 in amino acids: CAWSGWDSLTYEQYF. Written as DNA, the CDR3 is TGTGCCTGGAGTGGCTGGGACAGCTTGACTTACGAGCAGTACTTC.

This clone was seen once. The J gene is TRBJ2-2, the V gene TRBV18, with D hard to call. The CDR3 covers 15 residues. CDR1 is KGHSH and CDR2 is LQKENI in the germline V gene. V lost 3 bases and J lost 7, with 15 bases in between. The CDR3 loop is CASSPPLVSVGELFF. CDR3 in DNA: TGTGCCAGCTCACCCCCATTAGTGTCTGTCGGGGAGCTGTTTTTT.

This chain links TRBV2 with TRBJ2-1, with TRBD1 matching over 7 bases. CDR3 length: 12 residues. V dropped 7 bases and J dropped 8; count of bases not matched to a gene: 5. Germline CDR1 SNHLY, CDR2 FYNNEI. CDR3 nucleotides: TGTGCCAGCAACCGGGACAGAGATGAGCAGTTCTTC. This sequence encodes CASNRDRDEQFF.

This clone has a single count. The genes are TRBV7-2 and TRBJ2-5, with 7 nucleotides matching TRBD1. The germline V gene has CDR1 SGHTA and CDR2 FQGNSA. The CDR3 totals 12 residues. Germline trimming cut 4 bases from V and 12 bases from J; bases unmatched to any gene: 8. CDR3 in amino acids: CASSSFPGQKYF. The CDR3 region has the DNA TGTGCCAGCAGCTCGTTTCCGGGACAGAAGTACTTC. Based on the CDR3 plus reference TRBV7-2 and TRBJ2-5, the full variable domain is GAGVSQSPSNKVTEKGKDVELRCDPISGHTALYWYRQSLGQGLEFLIYFQGNSAPDKSGLPSDRFSAERTGGSVSTLTIQRTQQEDSAVYLCASSSFPGQKYFGPGTRLLVL.

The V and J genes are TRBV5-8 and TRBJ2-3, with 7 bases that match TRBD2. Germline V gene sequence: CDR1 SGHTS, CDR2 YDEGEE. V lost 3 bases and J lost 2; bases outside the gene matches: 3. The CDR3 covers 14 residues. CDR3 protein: CASSWGTTTDTQYF. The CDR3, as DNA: TGTGCCAGCAGCTGGGGGACTACCACAGATACGCAGTATTTT.

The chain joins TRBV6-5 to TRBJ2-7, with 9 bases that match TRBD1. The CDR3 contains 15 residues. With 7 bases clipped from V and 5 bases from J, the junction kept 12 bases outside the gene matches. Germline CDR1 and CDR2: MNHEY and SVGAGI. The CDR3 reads CASTPDRDRVHEQYF. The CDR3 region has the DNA TGTGCCAGCACCCCAGACCGGGACAGGGTCCACGAGCAGTACTTC.

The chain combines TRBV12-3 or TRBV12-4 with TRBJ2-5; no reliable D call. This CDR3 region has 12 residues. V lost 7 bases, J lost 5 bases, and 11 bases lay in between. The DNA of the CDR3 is TGTGCCAGCACCCTACCGCCGGAGACCCAGTACTTC. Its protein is CASTLPPETQYF.

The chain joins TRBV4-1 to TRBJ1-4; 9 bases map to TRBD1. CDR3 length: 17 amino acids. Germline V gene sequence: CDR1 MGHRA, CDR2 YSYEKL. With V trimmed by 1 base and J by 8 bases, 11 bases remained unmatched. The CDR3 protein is CASSQGTGVIFREKLFF. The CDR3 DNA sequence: TGCGCCAGCAGCCAAGGGACAGGGGTAATTTTTCGGGAAAAACTGTTTTTT.

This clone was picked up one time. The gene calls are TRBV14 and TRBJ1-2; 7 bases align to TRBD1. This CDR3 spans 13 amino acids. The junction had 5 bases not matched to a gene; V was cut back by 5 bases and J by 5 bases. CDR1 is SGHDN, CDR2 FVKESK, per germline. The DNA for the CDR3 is TGTGCCAGCAGCGCCGGGACAGTATATGGCTACACCTTC. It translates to CASSAGTVYGYTF.

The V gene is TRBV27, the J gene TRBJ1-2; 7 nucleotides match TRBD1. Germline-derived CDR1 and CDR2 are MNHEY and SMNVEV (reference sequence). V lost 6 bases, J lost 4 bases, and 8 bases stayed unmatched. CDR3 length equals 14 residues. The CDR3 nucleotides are TGTGCCAGCAGCGTCACAGGGGCGGTCTATGGCTACACCTTC. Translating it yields CASSVTGAVYGYTF.

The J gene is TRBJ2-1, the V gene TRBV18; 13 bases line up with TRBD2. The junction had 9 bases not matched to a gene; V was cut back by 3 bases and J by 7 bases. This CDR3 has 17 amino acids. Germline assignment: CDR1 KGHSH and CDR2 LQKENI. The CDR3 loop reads CASSPPNRLAGGNEQFF. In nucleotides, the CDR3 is TGTGCCAGCTCACCCCCGAACCGACTAGCGGGAGGTAATGAGCAGTTCTTC.

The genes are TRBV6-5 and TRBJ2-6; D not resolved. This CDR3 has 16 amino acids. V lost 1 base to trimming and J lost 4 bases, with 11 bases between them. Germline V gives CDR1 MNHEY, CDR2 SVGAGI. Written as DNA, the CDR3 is TGTGCCAGCAGTTACTATTTAGCTTCCGGGGCCAACGTCCTGACTTTC. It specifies CASSYYLASGANVLTF.

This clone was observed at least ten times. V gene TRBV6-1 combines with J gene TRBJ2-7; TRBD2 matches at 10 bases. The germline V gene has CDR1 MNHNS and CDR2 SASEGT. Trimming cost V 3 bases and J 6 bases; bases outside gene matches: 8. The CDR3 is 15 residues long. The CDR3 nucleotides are TGTGCCAGCAGTGACGGACTAGCGGCCTCGTCCGAGCAGTACTTC. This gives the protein CASSDGLAASSEQYF.

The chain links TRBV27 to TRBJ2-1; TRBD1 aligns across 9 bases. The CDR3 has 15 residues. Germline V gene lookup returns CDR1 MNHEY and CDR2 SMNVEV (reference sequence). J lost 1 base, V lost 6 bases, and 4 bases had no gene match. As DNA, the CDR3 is TGTGCCAGCAGCCTACAGGGGGCGTCCTACAATGAGCAGTTCTTC. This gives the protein CASSLQGASYNEQFF.

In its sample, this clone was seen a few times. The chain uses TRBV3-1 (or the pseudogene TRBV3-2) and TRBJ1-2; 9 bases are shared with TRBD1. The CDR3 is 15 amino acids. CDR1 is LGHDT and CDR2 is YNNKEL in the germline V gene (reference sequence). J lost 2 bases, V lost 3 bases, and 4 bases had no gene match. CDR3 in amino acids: CASSHIGQGNYGYTF. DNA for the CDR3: TGTGCCAGCAGCCACATAGGACAGGGGAACTATGGCTACACCTTC.

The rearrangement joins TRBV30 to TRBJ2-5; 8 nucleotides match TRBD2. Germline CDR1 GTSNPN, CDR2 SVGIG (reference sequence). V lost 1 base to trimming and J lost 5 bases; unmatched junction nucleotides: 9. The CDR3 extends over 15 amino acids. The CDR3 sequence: CAWSGQRGIGETQYF. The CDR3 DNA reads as TGTGCCTGGAGTGGCCAGCGGGGGATCGGTGAGACCCAGTACTTC.

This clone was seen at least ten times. CDR3 protein: CASSIGGGLAHYEQYF. In DNA form, the CDR3 reads TGTGCCAGTAGTATCGGCGGGGGACTAGCCCACTACGAGCAGTACTTC. This chain uses TRBV19 with TRBJ2-7, with TRBD2 matching over 9 bases. The V segment lost 3 bases and the J segment 3 bases; nucleotides outside the gene matches: 9. From germline, CDR1 is LNHDA and CDR2 SQIVND (reference sequence). This CDR3 has 16 residues.

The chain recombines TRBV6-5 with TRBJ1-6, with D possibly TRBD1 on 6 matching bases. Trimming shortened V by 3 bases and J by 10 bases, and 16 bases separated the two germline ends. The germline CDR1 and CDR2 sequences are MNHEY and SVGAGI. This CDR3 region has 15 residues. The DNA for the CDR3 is TGTGCCAGCAGTTATTTCGTAAGCGGGGGCTCACCCCTCCACTTT. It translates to CASSYFVSGGSPLHF.

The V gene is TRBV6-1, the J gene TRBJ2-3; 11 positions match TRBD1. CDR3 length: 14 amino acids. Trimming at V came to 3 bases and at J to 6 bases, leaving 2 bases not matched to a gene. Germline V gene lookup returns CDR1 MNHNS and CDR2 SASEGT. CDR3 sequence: CASSEDRGRDTQYF. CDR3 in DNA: TGTGCCAGCAGTGAGGACAGGGGGCGGGATACGCAGTATTTT.

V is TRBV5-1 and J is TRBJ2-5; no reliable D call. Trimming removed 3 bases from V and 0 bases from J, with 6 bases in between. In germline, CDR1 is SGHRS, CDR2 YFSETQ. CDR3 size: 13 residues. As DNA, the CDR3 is TGCGCCAGCAGCTCCTACTACCAAGAGACCCAGTACTTC. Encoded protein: CASSSYYQETQYF.

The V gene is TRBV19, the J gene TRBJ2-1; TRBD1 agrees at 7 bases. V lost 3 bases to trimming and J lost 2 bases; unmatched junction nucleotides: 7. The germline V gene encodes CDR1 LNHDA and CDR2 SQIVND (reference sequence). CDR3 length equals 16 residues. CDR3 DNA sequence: TGTGCCAGTAGTATGGGAAGGACAGGAGCCTACAATGAGCAGTTCTTC. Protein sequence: CASSMGRTGAYNEQFF.